The entry that follows covers one TCR beta chain sequence. The record originates from a study of blood T cell repertoires in COVID-19. On the study more broadly: From T cells, B-cell-depleted T cells, or PBMCs came the material, which was cDNA or gDNA.

How the authors handled the data: It was from reference gene primer amplification that nucleated cell counts were estimated. The assay was immunoSEQ multiplex PCR, and TCRdb's table has in-frame clones only and misses some. The D gene and trimming were derived from the DNA, and the V and J assignments and clone size from that table. Among a few hundred thousand clones listed, approximately 90% were seen once. Recruitment covered roughly 24 US areas and drew participants whose ages spanned about 18 to 100 years. Which cohort a participant joined came from the clinical history participants gave. CDR3 length: 14 amino acids. The junction had 4 bases not matched to a gene; V was cut back by 5 bases and J by 3 bases. The V gene's germline CDR1 is MNHEY and CDR2 SVGAGI.

V gene TRBV6-5 combines with J gene TRBJ2-4; 7 positions match TRBD1. The specimen sequenced was PBMCs or T cells enriched from blood (not recorded which). The receptor comes from a woman aged 40 to 50 who had been exposed to COVID-19. This chain's CDR3 is CASSRDRDKNIQYF. The CDR3 bases are TGTGCCAGCAGTCGTGACAGGGACAAAAACATTCAGTACTTC.